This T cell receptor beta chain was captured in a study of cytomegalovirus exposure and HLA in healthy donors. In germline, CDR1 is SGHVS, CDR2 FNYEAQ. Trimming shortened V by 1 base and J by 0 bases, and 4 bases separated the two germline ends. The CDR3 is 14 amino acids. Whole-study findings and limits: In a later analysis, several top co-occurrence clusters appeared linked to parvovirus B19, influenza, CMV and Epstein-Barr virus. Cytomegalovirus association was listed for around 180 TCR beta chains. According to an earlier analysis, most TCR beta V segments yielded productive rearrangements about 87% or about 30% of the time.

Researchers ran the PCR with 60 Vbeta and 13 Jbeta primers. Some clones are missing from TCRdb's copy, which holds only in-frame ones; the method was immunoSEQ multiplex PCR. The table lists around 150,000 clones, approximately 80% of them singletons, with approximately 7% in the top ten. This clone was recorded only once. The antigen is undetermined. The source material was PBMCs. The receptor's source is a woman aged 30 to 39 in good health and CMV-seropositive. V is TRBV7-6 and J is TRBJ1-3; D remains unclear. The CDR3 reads CASSLGSSGNTIYF. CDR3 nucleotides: TGTGCCAGCAGCTTAGGGAGCTCTGGAAACACCATATATTTT. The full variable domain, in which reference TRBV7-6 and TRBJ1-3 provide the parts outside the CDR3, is GAGVSQSPRYKVTKRGQDVALRCDPISGHVSLYWYRQALGQGPEFLTYFNYEAQQDKSGLPNDRFSAERPEGSISTLTIQRTEQRDSAMYRCASSLGSSGNTIYFGEGSWLTVV.